The following is a TCR beta chain sequence with its context. Its specificity is not known. With molecular barcodes, quantitative 5'-RACE was used to make the TCR beta libraries. MiXCR, run by TCRdb on the 5' RACE reads, gives a single entry per CDR3 protein. The table includes about 440,000 distinct CDR3 sequences, under 20% detected once. The data were obtained in a study of CD8 T cells in ankylosing spondylitis. Study-wide points: Disease-linked clones bore a CD8+ phenotype and were relatively rare in peripheral blood. Past research had described some motif variants in reactive arthritis synovial fluid and blood. Enrichment of disease-linked clones was reportedly significant in matched ankylosing spondylitis synovial fluid. Blood of patients with ankylosing spondylitis appeared to be characterized by a TCR beta motif of fewer than 10 highly homologous variants.

The CDR3 has 14 amino acids. The J segment lost 5 bases and the V segment lost 1 base, leaving 2 bases of the junction unmatched. The receptor was isolated from a male donor with ankylosing spondylitis. The specimen sequenced was blood, either unsorted or a sorted T cell fraction (not recorded which). This chain connects TRBV12-3 or TRBV12-4 to TRBJ1-1; 9 bases match TRBD1. CDR3 nucleotides: TGTGCCAGCAGTTTAGGGACAGGGGTTACTGAAGCTTTCTTT. This translates into CASSLGTGVTEAFF.